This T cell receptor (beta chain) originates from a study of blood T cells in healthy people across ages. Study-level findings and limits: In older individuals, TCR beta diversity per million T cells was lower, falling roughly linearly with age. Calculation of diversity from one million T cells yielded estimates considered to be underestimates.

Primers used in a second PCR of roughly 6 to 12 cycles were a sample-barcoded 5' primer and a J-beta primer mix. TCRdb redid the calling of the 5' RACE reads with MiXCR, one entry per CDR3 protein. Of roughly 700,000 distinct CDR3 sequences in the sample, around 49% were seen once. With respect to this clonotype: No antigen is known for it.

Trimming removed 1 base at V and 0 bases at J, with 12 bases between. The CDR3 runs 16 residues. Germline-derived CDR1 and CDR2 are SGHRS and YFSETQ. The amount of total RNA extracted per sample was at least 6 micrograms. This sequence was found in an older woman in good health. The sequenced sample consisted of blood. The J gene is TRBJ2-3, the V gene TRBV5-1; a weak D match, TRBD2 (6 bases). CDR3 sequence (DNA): TGCGCCAGCAGCTTGTTATCCAGCGGGAGCACAGATACGCAGTATTTT. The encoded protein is CASSLLSSGSTDTQYF.